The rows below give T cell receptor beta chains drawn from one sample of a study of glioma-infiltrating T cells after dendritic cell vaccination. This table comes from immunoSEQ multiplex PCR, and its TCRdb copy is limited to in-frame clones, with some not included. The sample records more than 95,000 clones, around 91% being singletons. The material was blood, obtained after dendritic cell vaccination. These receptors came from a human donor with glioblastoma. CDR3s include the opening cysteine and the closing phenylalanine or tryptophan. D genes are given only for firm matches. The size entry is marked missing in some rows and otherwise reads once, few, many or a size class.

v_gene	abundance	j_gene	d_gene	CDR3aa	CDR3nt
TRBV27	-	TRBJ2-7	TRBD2	CASSLPLPGGEQYF	TGTGCCAGCAGTTTACCCCTTCCGGGGGGCGAGCAGTACTTC
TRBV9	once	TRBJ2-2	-	CASSVGHNTGELFF	TGTGCCAGCAGCGTAGGGCACAACACCGGGGAGCTGTTTTTT
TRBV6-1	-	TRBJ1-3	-	CASIIQGAVGNTIYF	TGTGCCAGCATTATACAGGGAGCTGTCGGAAACACCATATATTTT
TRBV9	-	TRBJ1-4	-	CASSPGQGGEKLFF	TGTGCCAGCAGCCCTGGGCAGGGAGGCGAAAAACTGTTTTTT
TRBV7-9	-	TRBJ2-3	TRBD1	CASSFGQGADTQYF	TGTGCCAGCAGCTTTGGGCAGGGGGCAGATACGCAGTATTTT
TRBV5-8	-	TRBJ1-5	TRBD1	CASSQQGGPRPQHF	TGTGCCAGCAGCCAACAGGGGGGGCCTAGGCCCCAGCATTTT
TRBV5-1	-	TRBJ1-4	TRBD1	CASSLGGTENEKLFF	TGCGCCAGCAGCTTGGGCGGGACAGAAAATGAAAAACTGTTTTTT
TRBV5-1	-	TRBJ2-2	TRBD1	CASRMDRVNTGELFF	TGCGCCAGCCGTATGGACAGGGTGAACACCGGGGAGCTGTTTTTT
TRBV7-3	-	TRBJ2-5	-	CASSPTRNQETQYF	TGTGCCAGCAGCCCGACTAGGAACCAAGAGACCCAGTACTTC
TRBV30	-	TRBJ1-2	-	CAWSPSRDYGYTF	TGTGCCTGGAGTCCCAGCAGGGACTATGGCTACACCTTC
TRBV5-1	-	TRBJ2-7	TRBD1	CASSWAGTGYYEQYF	TGCGCCAGCAGCTGGGCTGGGACAGGGTACTACGAGCAGTACTTC
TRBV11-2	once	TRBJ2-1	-	CASSLGTGDSYNEQFF	TGTGCCAGCAGCTTAGGAACAGGAGACTCCTACAATGAGCAGTTCTTC
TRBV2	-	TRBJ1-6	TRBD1	CASSDRGLANSPLHF	TGTGCCAGCAGTGACAGGGGGCTGGCTAATTCCCCCCTCCACTTT
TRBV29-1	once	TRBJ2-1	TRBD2	CSVTPEGLAGADEQFF	TGCAGCGTTACCCCCGAAGGGCTAGCGGGAGCGGATGAGCAGTTCTTC
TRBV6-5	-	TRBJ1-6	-	CASSYKGGADNSPLHF	TGTGCCAGCAGTTACAAAGGGGGGGCGGATAATTCACCCCTCCACTTT
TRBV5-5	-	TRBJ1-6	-	CASSLVSNSPLHF	TGTGCCAGCAGCTTGGTGAGCAATTCACCCCTCCACTTT
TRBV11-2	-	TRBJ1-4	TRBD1	CASSLDRTGVNEKLFF	TGTGCCAGCAGCTTAGACCGGACAGGGGTTAATGAAAAACTGTTTTTT
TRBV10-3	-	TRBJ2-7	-	CAINQGEDEQYF	TGTGCCATCAATCAGGGGGAGGACGAGCAGTACTTC
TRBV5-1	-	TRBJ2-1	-	CASSRQGIEQFF	TGCGCCAGCAGCCGGCAGGGGATTGAGCAGTTCTTC
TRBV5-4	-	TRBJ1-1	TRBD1	CASSLAGTGLNTEAFF	TGTGCCAGCAGCTTGGCCGGGACAGGGTTGAACACTGAAGCTTTCTTT
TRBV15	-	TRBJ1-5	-	CATSRDQVSNQPQHF	TGTGCCACCAGCAGAGATCAGGTTAGCAATCAGCCCCAGCATTTT
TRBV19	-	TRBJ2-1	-	CASSILSGGNEQFF	TGTGCCAGTAGTATTTTGAGCGGCGGCAATGAGCAGTTCTTC
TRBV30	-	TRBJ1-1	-	CAWSKQTNTEAFF	TGTGCCTGGAGCAAACAAACGAACACTGAAGCTTTCTTT
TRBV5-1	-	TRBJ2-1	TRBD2	CASSSGLAGDNEQFF	TGCGCCAGCAGCTCAGGACTAGCGGGAGATAATGAGCAGTTCTTC
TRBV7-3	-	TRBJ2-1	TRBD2	CASSPQATSGSYNEQFF	TGTGCCAGCAGCCCACAAGCGACTAGCGGGTCCTACAATGAGCAGTTCTTC
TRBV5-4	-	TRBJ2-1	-	CASTNERGPYNEQFF	TGTGCCAGCACCAATGAAAGGGGCCCCTACAATGAGCAGTTCTTC
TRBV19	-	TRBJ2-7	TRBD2	CASSIGGGTYEQYF	TGTGCCAGTAGTATCGGGGGAGGGACCTACGAGCAGTACTTC
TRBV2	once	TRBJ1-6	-	CASSRQVASPLHF	TGTGCCAGCAGTAGACAGGTAGCTTCACCCCTCCACTTT
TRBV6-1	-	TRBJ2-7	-	CASSVTGAAADSYEQYF	TGTGCCAGCAGTGTCACTGGGGCGGCAGCCGATTCCTACGAGCAGTACTTC
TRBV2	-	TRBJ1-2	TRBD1	CASSGVNRDRVRNYGYTF	TGTGCCAGCAGTGGGGTGAACCGGGACAGGGTTAGGAACTATGGCTACACCTTC
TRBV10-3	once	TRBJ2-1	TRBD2	CAISKNRLAGGDNEQFF	TGTGCCATCAGCAAAAACCGACTAGCGGGAGGCGACAATGAGCAGTTCTTC
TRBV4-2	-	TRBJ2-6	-	CASSQETGSGANVLTF	TGTGCCAGCAGCCAAGAGACAGGCTCCGGGGCCAACGTCCTGACTTTC
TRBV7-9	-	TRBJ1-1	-	CASSLASGTEAFF	TGTGCCAGCAGCTTAGCCAGCGGCACTGAAGCTTTCTTT
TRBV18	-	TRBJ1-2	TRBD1	CASSPGTGFGYTF	TGTGCCAGCTCACCAGGGACAGGTTTCGGCTACACCTTC
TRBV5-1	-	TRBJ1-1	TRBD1	CASSYQGQGMNTEAFF	TGCGCCAGCAGCTATCAAGGACAGGGGATGAACACTGAAGCTTTCTTT
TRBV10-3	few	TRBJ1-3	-	CAISDSTSSGNTIYF	TGTGCCATCAGTGACAGTACCTCCTCTGGAAACACCATATATTTT
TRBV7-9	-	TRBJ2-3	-	CASSFFLGEDTQYF	TGTGCCAGCAGCTTTTTTTTAGGGGAAGATACGCAGTATTTT
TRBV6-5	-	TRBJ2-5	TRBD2	CASSPTSGTQETQYF	TGTGCCAGCAGTCCGACTAGCGGGACCCAAGAGACCCAGTACTTC
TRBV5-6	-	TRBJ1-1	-	CASSWGDGTEAFF	TGTGCCAGCAGCTGGGGGGACGGCACTGAAGCTTTCTTT
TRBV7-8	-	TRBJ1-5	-	CASSLLITSNQPQHF	TGTGCCAGCAGCTTATTAATAACAAGCAATCAGCCCCAGCATTTT
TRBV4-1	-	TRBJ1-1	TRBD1	CASSQPGQGARVRAFF	TGCGCCAGCAGCCAACCTGGACAGGGGGCGAGGGTTAGGGCTTTCTTT
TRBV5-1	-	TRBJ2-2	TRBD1	CASSSGTGGTGELFF	TGCGCCAGCAGCTCGGGGACAGGGGGAACCGGGGAGCTGTTTTTT
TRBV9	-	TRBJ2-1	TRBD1	CASSIGGSSLNEQFF	TGTGCCAGCAGCATAGGGGGCTCCTCTCTCAATGAGCAGTTCTTC
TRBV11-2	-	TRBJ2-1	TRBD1	CASSSEPGQGFVDEQFF	TGTGCCAGCAGCTCTGAACCGGGACAGGGGTTTGTGGATGAGCAGTTCTTC
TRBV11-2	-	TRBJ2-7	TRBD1	CASSFALGTGTYEQYF	TGTGCCAGCAGCTTCGCCCTGGGGACAGGGACGTACGAGCAGTACTTC
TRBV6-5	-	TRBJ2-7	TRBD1	CASSYSRQGPYEQYF	TGTGCCAGCAGTTACTCCCGACAGGGCCCCTACGAGCAGTACTTC
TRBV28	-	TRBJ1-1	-	CASSLGRGATEAFF	TGTGCCAGCAGTTTAGGCAGGGGAGCGACTGAAGCTTTCTTT
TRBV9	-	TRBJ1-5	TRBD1	CASSYRGQADQPQHF	TGTGCCAGCAGTTACAGGGGCCAAGCGGATCAGCCCCAGCATTTT
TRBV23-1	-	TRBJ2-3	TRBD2	CASSQSEVLAGDSTDTQYF	TGCGCCAGCAGTCAATCGGAGGTGTTAGCGGGAGACAGCACAGATACGCAGTATTTT
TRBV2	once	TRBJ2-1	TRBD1	CASIRDRGRWGESSSYNEQFF	TGTGCCAGCATCAGGGACAGGGGGCGTTGGGGGGAGTCGAGCTCCTACAATGAGCAGTTCTTC
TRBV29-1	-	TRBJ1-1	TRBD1	CSVEDRGQGNHRNTEAFF	TGCAGCGTTGAAGATCGGGGACAGGGTAACCATCGGAACACTGAAGCTTTCTTT
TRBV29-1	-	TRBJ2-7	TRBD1	CSVGTGPIYEQYF	TGCAGCGTAGGGACAGGGCCGATCTACGAGCAGTACTTC
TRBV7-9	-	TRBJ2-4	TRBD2	CASSLMGTSDIQYF	TGTGCCAGCAGCTTAATGGGGACTAGCGACATTCAGTACTTC
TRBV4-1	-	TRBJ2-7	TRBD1	CASSQGTGGAEQYF	TGCGCCAGCAGCCAAGGGACAGGGGGCGCCGAGCAGTACTTC